Described below is a single TCR beta chain sequence and its context. TCRdb's copy holds only in-frame clones and misses some; the assay was immunoSEQ multiplex PCR. The sample yields a few hundred thousand clones, 85% to 90% seen once. The CDR3 is made up of 17 amino acids. The data derive from a study of blood T cell repertoires in COVID-19. Overall study context: Collection of acute and convalescent COVID-19 samples took place in the United States, Italy and Spain.

This TCR was sampled from a woman between 45 and 65 years old with COVID-19, enrolled during active disease. This chain joins TRBV21-1 and TRBJ1-5; the table assigns TRBD1, which was not confirmed against the DNA. TRBV21-1 is an annotated pseudogene. Material for sequencing was peripheral blood. The CDR3 reads CASSKEEGGTSNQPQHF. CDR3 coding DNA: TGTGCCAGCAGCAAAGAGGAAGGGGGCACGAGCAATCAGCCCCAGCATTTT.